The 11 T cell receptor beta chains reported below all come from one sample, sequenced in a study of blood T cell repertoires in COVID-19 (dated by TCRdb to about 2020). The library was obtained by the immunoSEQ multiplex PCR assay. TCRdb mirrors the immuneACCESS table, restricted to in-frame sequences. Some clones are absent from its copies; in checked studies, under half trace to an unresolved V gene, and the reason for the others is unknown. This sample is represented by nearly 35,000 clones; around 73% of them were singletons. 6% to 8% of the sample belongs to the ten largest clones. Input material: peripheral blood. These receptors were collected from an older woman with acute or convalescent COVID-19.

This clone was seen a few times. This rearrangement joins TRBV7-9 to TRBJ1-2; D is ambiguous. The germline gives CDR1 SEHNR, CDR2 FQNEAQ (reference sequence). V lost 3 bases and J 0 bases, leaving 8 bases between the germline ends. The CDR3 totals 14 residues. The CDR3 DNA follows: TGTGCCAGCAGCTTGGTACTGACTAACTATGGCTACACCTTC. Translating it yields CASSLVLTNYGYTF. The variable domain in full, with the rest retrieved from reference TRBV7-9 and TRBJ1-2, is DTGVSQNPRHKITKRGQNVTFRCDPISEHNRLYWYRQTLGQGPEFLTYFQNEAQLEKSRLLSDRFSAERPKGSFSTLEIQRTEQGDSAMYLCASSLVLTNYGYTFGSGTRLTVV.

CDR3 amino acids: CASSLPISAGGYNEQFF. The DNA for the CDR3 is TGTGCCAGCAGCCTGCCTATTTCGGCGGGGGGCTACAATGAGCAGTTCTTC. V is TRBV13 and J is TRBJ2-1, with 8 bases matching TRBD2. This CDR3 spans 17 amino acids. Germline assignment: CDR1 PRHDT and CDR2 FYEKMQ (reference sequence). V gave up 5 bases and J gave up 3 bases; unmatched junction bases: 12.

The J gene is TRBJ1-3, the V gene TRBV19; D is ambiguous. Germline V lookup: CDR1 LNHDA, CDR2 SQIVND (reference sequence). V was shortened by 3 bases and J by 0 bases, with 9 bases between the two germline ends. The CDR3 covers 15 residues. The CDR3 DNA follows: TGTGCCAGTAGTATCGGCGGGAGCTCTGGAAACACCATATATTTT. This translates into CASSIGGSSGNTIYF.

The sample holds one count of this clone. The rearrangement links TRBV27 to TRBJ1-6; 9 nucleotides agree with TRBD1. The germline gives CDR1 MNHEY, CDR2 SMNVEV (reference sequence). The CDR3 covers 17 residues. V shed 2 bases, J shed 3 bases, and the junction held 5 bases outside the gene matches. The CDR3 region has the DNA TGTGCCAGCAGTTTAACCGGGACAGGGCTCTATAATTCACCCCTCCACTTT. This encodes CASSLTGTGLYNSPLHF.

The chain links TRBV9 to TRBJ2-2; D might be TRBD1 (5 bases). Deletions cut 0 bases from V and 7 bases from J, with 13 bases between. CDR1 is SGDLS and CDR2 is YYNGEE in the germline V gene. The CDR3 extends over 15 amino acids. The CDR3 reads CASSVASQGIGELFF. The CDR3 DNA reads as TGTGCCAGCAGCGTAGCAAGCCAGGGTATCGGGGAGCTGTTTTTT.

The chain combines TRBV6-1 with TRBJ2-1; D gene uncertain. The CDR3 length is 15 residues. V was pared by 1 base and J by 3 bases, with 10 bases between. CDR1 and CDR2 from the germline V gene are MNHNS and SASEGT. CDR3 loop: CASSEGAGIYNEQFF. CDR3 nucleotide sequence: TGTGCCAGCAGTGAAGGGGCAGGAATCTACAATGAGCAGTTCTTC.

CDR3 in amino acids: CASRTGGLRNTEAFF. The CDR3 nucleotides read TGTGCCAGTCGGACAGGGGGGCTCCGAAACACTGAAGCTTTCTTT. The chain employs TRBV19 and TRBJ1-1; 10 bases agree with TRBD1. Trimming took 8 bases from V and 2 from J; bases not matched to a gene: 8. In germline, CDR1 is LNHDA, CDR2 SQIVND (reference sequence). This CDR3 has 15 residues. Supplemented by reference TRBV19 and TRBJ1-1, the full variable domain reads DGGITQSPKYLFRKEGQNVTLSCEQNLNHDAMYWYRQDPGQGLRLIYYSQIVNDFQKGDIAEGYSVSREKKESFPLTVTSAQKNPTAFYLCASRTGGLRNTEAFFGQGTRLTVV.

This sequence joins TRBV3-1 (or the pseudogene TRBV3-2) and TRBJ1-5; D unclear. Trimming removed 2 bases from V and 5 bases from J, with 7 bases in between. The germline gives CDR1 LGHDT, CDR2 YNNKEL (reference sequence). This CDR3 contains 13 residues. The CDR3 loop reads CASSQNEDQPQHF. The CDR3 DNA follows: TGTGCCAGCAGCCAAAACGAGGATCAGCCCCAGCATTTT.

The V and J genes are TRBV18 and TRBJ2-7, with 8 bases identical to TRBD1. Germline V gene data show CDR1 as KGHSH and CDR2 as LQKENI. V gave up 6 bases and J gave up 4 bases; unmatched junction bases: 11. The CDR3 sequence is 15 residues long. CDR3 sequence: CASSPSGTGPYEQYF. Here the CDR3 DNA reads TGTGCCAGCTCTCCTTCCGGGACAGGTCCATACGAGCAGTACTTC. Combining the CDR3 with reference TRBV18 and TRBJ2-7 gives the whole variable domain NAGVMQNPRHLVRRRGQEARLRCSPMKGHSHVYWYRQLPEEGLKFMVYLQKENIIDESGMPKERFSAEFPKEGPSILRIQQVVRGDSAAYFCASSPSGTGPYEQYFGPGTRLTVT.

This clone was detected once. The chain combines TRBV29-1 with TRBJ2-3, with TRBD2 matching 10 bases. The V and J ends lost 7 bases and 4 bases, in that order; junction bases with no gene match: 11. Germline V gene lookup returns CDR1 SQVTM and CDR2 ANQGSEA. The CDR3 covers 15 residues. CDR3 region: CSASPSGGVSDTQYF. CDR3 coding DNA: TGCAGCGCTTCCCCTAGCGGGGGTGTGTCAGATACGCAGTATTTT.

V usage is TRBV11-1 and J usage is TRBJ1-3; perhaps TRBD1 as D (6 bases). The CDR3 length is 15 residues. Germline V lookup: CDR1 SGHAT, CDR2 FQDESV (reference sequence). Trimming removed 5 bases at V and 7 bases at J, with 18 bases between. For the CDR3, the DNA is TGTGCCAGCAGCCGCGACAGGTTGATATGGAACACCATATATTTT. Residues: CASSRDRLIWNTIYF.